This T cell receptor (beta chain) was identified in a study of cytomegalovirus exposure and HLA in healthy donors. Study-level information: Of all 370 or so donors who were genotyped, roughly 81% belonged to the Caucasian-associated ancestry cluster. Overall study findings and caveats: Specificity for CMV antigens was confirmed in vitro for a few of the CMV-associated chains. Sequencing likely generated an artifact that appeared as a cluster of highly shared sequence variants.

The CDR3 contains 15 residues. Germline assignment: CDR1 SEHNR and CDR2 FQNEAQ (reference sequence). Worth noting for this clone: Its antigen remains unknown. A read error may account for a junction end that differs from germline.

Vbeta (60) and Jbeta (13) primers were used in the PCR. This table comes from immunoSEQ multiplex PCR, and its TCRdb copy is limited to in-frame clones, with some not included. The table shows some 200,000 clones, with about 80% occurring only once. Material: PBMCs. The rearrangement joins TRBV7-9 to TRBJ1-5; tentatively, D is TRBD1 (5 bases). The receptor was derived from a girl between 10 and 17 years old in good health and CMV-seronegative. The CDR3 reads CSSSLVGGGDQPQHF. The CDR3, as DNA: TGTTCCAGCAGCTTGGTCGGCGGGGGAGATCAGCCCCAGCATTTT.